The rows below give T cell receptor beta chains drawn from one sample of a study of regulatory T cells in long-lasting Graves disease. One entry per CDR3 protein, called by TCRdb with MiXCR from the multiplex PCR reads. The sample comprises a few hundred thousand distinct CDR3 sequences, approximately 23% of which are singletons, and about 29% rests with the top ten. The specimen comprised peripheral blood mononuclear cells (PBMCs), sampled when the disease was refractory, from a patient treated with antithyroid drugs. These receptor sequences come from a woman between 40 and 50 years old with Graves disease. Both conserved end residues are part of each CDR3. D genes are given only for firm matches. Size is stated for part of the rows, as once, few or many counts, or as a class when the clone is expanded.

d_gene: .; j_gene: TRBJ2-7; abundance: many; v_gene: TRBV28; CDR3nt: TGTGCCAGCAGTTCCCCAGGATTAGAGCAGTACTTC; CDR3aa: CASSSPGLEQYF
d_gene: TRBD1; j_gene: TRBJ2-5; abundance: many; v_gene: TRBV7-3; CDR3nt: TGTGCCAGCAGCTTAACGTTAGGACAGGGCATGGAGACCCAGTACTTC; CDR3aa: CASSLTLGQGMETQYF
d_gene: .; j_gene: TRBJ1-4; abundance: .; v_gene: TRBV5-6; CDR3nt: TGTGCCAGCAGTCAGGGTCCGATGGCTAATGAAAAACTGTTTTTT; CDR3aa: CASSQGPMANEKLFF
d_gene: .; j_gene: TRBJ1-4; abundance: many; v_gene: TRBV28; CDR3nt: TGTGCCAGCAGTTTGGGAGGACCTCGGAGGGGGGTGAATAATGAAAAACTGTTTTTT; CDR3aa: CASSLGGPRRGVNNEKLFF
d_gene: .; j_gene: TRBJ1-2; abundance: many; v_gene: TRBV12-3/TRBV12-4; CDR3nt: TGTGCCAGCAGTTTCGACCTCTCGGGCTATGGCTACACCTTC; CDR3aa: CASSFDLSGYGYTF
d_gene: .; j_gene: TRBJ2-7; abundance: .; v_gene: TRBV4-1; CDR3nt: TGCGCCAGCAGCCAAGTGGGCCGATACGAGCAGTACTTC; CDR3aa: CASSQVGRYEQYF
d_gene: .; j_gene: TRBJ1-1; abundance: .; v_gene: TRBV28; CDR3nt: TGTGCCAGCAGTTTTCGTCGGAACACTGAAGCTTTCTTT; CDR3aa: CASSFRRNTEAFF
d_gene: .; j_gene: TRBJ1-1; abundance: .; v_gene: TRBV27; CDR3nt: TGTGCCAGCAGTCCATACGGGAGAGGCACTGAAGCTTTCTTT; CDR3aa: CASSPYGRGTEAFF
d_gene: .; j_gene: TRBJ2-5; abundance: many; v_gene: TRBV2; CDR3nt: TGTGCCAGCAGTGCCTACAAGGGGGGGCAAGAGACCCAGTACTTC; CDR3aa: CASSAYKGGQETQYF
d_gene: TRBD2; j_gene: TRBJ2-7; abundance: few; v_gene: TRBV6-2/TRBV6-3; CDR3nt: TGTGCCAGCAGCCCGGGGGGTGCGGGCGAGCAGTACTTC; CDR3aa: CASSPGGAGEQYF
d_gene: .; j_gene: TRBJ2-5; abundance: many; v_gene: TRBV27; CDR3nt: TGTGCCACTCGTCAGGGCGGCGAGACCCAGTACTTC; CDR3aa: CATRQGGETQYF
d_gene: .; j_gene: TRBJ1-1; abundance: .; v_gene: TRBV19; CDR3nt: TGTGCCAGTAGTATCGATGGAAATCTTATGAACACTGAAGCTTTCTTT; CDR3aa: CASSIDGNLMNTEAFF